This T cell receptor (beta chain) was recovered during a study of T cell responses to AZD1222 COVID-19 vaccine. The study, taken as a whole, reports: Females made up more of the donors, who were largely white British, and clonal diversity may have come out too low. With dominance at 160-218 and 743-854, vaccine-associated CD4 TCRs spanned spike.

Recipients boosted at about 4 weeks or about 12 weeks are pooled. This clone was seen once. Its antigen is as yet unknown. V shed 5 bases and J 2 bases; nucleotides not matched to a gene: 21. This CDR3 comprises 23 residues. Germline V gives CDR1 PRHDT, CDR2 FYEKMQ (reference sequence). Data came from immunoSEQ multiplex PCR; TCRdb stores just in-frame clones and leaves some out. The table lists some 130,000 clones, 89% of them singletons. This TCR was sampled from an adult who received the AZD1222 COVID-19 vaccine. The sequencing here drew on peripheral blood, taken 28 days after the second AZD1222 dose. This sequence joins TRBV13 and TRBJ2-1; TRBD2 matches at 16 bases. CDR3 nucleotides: TGTGCCAGCAGCCGAGGAGGGACTAGCGGGGGGGTTGACTCGCCGGGGACCTACAATGAGCAGTTCTTC. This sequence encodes CASSRGGTSGGVDSPGTYNEQFF.